These T cell receptor beta chains were read from a single sample in a study of human T cells and chemical hapten exposure. TCRdb independently ran MiXCR on the RACE reads; one entry per CDR3 protein. This repertoire shows 30,000 or so distinct CDR3 sequences, around 7% found once; its top ten account for about 9.8%. The material sequenced was whole blood. These TCRs come from a human donor in good health. Some clones in this sample may be carry-over from other donors' samples. The CDR3 runs from the conserved cysteine through the conserved F or W. A D gene is named only where the DNA matches it firmly. Clone size appears in some rows only: once, few, many, or a class for an expanded clone.

CDR3 length	clone size	J gene	D gene	V gene	CDR3 protein	CDR3 DNA
15	.	TRBJ2-2	.	TRBV24-1	CATSDTTVNTGELFF	TGTGCCACCAGTGATACGACGGTGAACACCGGGGAGCTGTTTTTT
15	many	TRBJ2-1	TRBD2	TRBV6-6	CASSYGRSGADEQFF	TGTGCCAGCAGTTACGGAAGGAGCGGGGCGGATGAGCAGTTCTTC
13	many	TRBJ2-2	.	TRBV29-1	CSVRDFHTGELFF	TGCAGCGTTCGGGACTTTCACACCGGGGAGCTGTTTTTT
15	few	TRBJ2-7	.	TRBV29-1	CSVEPPGGSSYEQYF	TGCAGCGTTGAACCGCCAGGCGGTAGCTCCTACGAGCAGTACTTC
13	many	TRBJ1-1	.	TRBV3-1	CASSPRRNTEAFF	TGTGCCAGCAGCCCACGCAGGAACACTGAAGCTTTCTTT
15	many	TRBJ1-1	TRBD1	TRBV4-1	CASSVTGTANTEAFF	TGCGCCAGCAGCGTAACCGGGACAGCGAACACTGAAGCTTTCTTT
15	.	TRBJ1-2	.	TRBV5-4	CASSPSIQGNYGYTF	TGTGCCAGCAGCCCCTCGATACAGGGTAACTATGGCTACACCTTC
21	many	TRBJ2-6	TRBD2	TRBV12-3/TRBV12-4	CASSLRTSGIRGFAGANVLTF	TGTGCCAGCAGTCTCCGGACTAGCGGGATACGTGGCTTCGCTGGGGCCAACGTCCTGACTTTC
13	many	TRBJ1-1	.	TRBV12-3/TRBV12-4	CASSLRGNTEAFF	TGTGCCAGCAGTTTGAGAGGGAACACTGAAGCTTTCTTT
17	many	TRBJ2-3	TRBD2	TRBV7-9	CASTPGLAGRVTDTQYF	TGTGCCAGCACACCGGGACTAGCGGGAAGGGTCACAGATACGCAGTATTTT
14	many	TRBJ2-3	.	TRBV28	CASSLSQNTDTQYF	TGTGCCAGCAGTTTGTCGCAGAACACAGATACGCAGTATTTT
12	many	TRBJ1-1	.	TRBV10-3	CASRKEGTEAFF	TGTGCCAGTAGAAAAGAGGGCACTGAAGCTTTCTTT
14	many	TRBJ2-3	TRBD2	TRBV7-9	CASDRAGDTDTQYF	TGTGCCAGCGATCGAGCGGGAGACACAGATACGCAGTATTTT
14	.	TRBJ1-1	TRBD1	TRBV10-3	CAIRDGQGGSEAFF	TGTGCCATCAGAGACGGACAGGGGGGATCTGAAGCTTTCTTT
16	few	TRBJ2-7	.	TRBV6-1	CASSENRGNLFYEQYF	TGTGCCAGCAGTGAGAATCGGGGGAATCTATTCTACGAGCAGTACTTC
12	.	TRBJ2-7	.	TRBV2	CASGGYTYEQYF	TGTGCCAGCGGGGGATATACCTACGAGCAGTACTTC
13	many	TRBJ2-7	.	TRBV12-3/TRBV12-4	CASRFLGVNEQYF	TGTGCCAGCAGGTTTCTTGGGGTGAACGAGCAGTACTTC